The clone carrying this TCR beta chain occurred many times. Its antigen is as yet unknown. The sample originates from a study of regulatory T cells in long-lasting Graves disease. Study-level points and caveats: More public clonotypes were shared by persistent patients (approximately 3,000) than by new patients (about 970). Having only a small sample size may have limited accuracy. Persistent disease was characterized by preferential usage of TRBV28, TRBJ1-2 and TRBJ2-5. Lower TCR diversity characterized persistent Graves' patients relative to newly diagnosed patients.

V lost 5 bases, J lost 3 bases, and 13 bases lay in between. The CDR3 is made up of 14 amino acids. The time point: persistent/refractory GD, antithyroid drugs over 5 years with positive TRAb. Scientists built the TCR library using RNA that was extracted from PBMCs. Arm-PCR of CDR3 regions and iRepertoire HTBI primers were used to build TCR beta libraries. TCRdb re-derived calls from the multiplex PCR reads in MiXCR, one entry per CDR3 protein. The table lists 300,000 or so distinct CDR3 sequences, 15% to 20% of them singletons. The sequenced sample was peripheral blood mononuclear cells (PBMCs), obtained when the disease was refractory, from a patient treated with antithyroid drugs. The source of this sequence is a female donor with Graves disease. This sequence joins TRBV12-3 or TRBV12-4 and TRBJ2-5, with D maybe TRBD2 (6 bases). The CDR3 protein is CASSAKTSKETQYF. CDR3 bases: TGTGCCAGCAGTGCAAAGACTAGTAAAGAGACCCAGTACTTC.